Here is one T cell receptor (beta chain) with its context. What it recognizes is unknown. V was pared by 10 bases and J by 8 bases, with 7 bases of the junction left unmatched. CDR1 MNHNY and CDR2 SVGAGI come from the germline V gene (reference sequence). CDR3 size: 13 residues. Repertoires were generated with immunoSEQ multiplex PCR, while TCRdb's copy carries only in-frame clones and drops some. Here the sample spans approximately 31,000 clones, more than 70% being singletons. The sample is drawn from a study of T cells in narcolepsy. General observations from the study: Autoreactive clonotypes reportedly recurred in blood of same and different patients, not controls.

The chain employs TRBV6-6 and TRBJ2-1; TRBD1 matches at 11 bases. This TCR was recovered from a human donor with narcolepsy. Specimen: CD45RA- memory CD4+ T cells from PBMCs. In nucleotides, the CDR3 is TGTGCCACCATCGGGACAGGGGGTCATGAGCAGTTCTTC. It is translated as CATIGTGGHEQFF.